This note documents a single T cell receptor (beta chain) sequence. It was with a sample-barcoded 5' primer and a J-beta primer mix that a second PCR of about 6 to 11 cycles was run. TCRdb independently ran MiXCR on the 5' RACE reads; one entry per CDR3 protein. The repertoire holds about 1.4 million distinct CDR3 sequences, almost 60% seen once, with approximately 7% in the top ten. The sample belongs to a study of blood T cells in healthy people across ages. Germline lookup yields CDR1 LGHDT and CDR2 YNNKEL (reference sequence). There are 17 residues in the CDR3. The receptor was isolated from a man younger than 35 in good health. The material sequenced was blood. This chain connects TRBV3-1 to TRBJ2-1; D might be TRBD1 (5 bases). The last part of the DNA fits TRBJ2-7 better; the J call may be wrong. The CDR3 sequence is CASSQIIGQTLDNEQYF. CDR3 sequence (DNA): TGTGCCAGCAGCCAAATTATTGGACAAACGTTGGACAATGAGCAGTACTTC.